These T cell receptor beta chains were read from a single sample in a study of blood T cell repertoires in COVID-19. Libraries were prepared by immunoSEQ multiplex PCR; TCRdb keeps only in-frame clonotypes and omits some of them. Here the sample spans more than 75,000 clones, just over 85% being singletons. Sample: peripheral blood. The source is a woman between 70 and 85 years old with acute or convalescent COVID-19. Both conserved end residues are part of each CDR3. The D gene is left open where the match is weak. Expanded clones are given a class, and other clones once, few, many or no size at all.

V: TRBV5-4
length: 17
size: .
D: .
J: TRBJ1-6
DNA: TGTGCCAGCAGCTTTCGGGGGGCAAGACGCGGCGGGTCACCCCTCCACTTT
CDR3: CASSFRGARRGGSPLHF

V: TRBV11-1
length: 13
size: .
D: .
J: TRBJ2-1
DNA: TGTGCCAGCCAACAGAGCTCCTACAATGAGCAGTTCTTC
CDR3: CASQQSSYNEQFF

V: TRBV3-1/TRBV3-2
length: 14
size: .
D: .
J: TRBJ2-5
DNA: TGTGCCAGCAGCCCCAACCGGTTAAAGGAGACCCAGTACTTC
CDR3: CASSPNRLKETQYF

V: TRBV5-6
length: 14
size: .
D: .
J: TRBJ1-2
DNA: TGTGCCAGCAGCTTGGGGTTGAGGGGAGGCGGCTACACCTTC
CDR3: CASSLGLRGGGYTF

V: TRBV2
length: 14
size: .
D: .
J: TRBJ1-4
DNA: TGTGCCAGCAGCGGAGGTAGAGTTAATGAAAAACTGTTTTTT
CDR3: CASSGGRVNEKLFF

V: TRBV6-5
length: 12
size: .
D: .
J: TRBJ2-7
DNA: TGTGCCAGCAAAGGGACTTCCTACGAGCAGTACTTC
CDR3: CASKGTSYEQYF

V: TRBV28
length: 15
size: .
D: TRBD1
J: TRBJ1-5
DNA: TGTGCCAGCAGTTTCCGGACAGGGGTAAGTCAGCCCCAGCATTTT
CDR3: CASSFRTGVSQPQHF

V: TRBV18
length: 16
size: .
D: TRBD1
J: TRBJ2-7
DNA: TGTGCCAGCTCACCCTGGGACAGGACTGCCTCCTACGAGCAGTACTTC
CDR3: CASSPWDRTASYEQYF

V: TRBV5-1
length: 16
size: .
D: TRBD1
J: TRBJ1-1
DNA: TGCGCCAGCAGCCAGACAGGGCATGATATGAACACTGAAGCTTTCTTT
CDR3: CASSQTGHDMNTEAFF

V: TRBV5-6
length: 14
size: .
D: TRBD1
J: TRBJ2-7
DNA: TGTGCCAGCAACGGAGGGGACAGGGGCGACGAGCAGTACTTC
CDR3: CASNGGDRGDEQYF

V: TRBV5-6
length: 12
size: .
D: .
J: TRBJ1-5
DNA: TGTGCCAGCAGCTTGCAGAATCAGCCCCAGCATTTT
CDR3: CASSLQNQPQHF

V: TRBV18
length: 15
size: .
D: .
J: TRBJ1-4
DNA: TGTGCCAGCTCACCACCGAACAGACCGAATGAAAAACTGTTTTTT
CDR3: CASSPPNRPNEKLFF

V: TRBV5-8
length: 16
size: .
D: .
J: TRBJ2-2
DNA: TGTGCCAGCAGCTTGTGGGGCAGCTCGAACACCGGGGAGCTGTTTTTT
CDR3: CASSLWGSSNTGELFF

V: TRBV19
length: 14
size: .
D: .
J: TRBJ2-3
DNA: TGTGCCAGTAGTATTTCGGGGGAAGGAGATACGCAGTATTTT
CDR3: CASSISGEGDTQYF

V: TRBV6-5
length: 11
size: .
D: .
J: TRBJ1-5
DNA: TGTGCCAGCAGTCTCGATCAGCCCCAGCATTTT
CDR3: CASSLDQPQHF

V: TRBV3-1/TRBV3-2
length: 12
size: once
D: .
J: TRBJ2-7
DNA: TGTGCCAGCAGCCGACAGAACTACGAGCAGTACTTC
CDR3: CASSRQNYEQYF

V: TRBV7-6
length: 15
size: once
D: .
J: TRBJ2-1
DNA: TGTGCCAGCAGCGCCCCGTGGGACGGTAGCGGTGAGCAGTTCTTC
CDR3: CASSAPWDGSGEQFF

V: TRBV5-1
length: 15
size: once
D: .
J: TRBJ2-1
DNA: TGCGCCAGCAGCTTGGAGGGGACTTACTACAATGAGCAGTTCTTC
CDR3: CASSLEGTYYNEQFF

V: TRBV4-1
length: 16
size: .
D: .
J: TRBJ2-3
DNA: TGCGCCAGCAGCCAAGATGCGGGACAGAGCACAGATACGCAGTATTTT
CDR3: CASSQDAGQSTDTQYF

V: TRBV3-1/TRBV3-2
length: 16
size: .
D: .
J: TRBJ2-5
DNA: TGTGCCAGCAGCCCACATCTATCAGCGGTCCCAGAGACCCAGTACTTC
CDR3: CASSPHLSAVPETQYF